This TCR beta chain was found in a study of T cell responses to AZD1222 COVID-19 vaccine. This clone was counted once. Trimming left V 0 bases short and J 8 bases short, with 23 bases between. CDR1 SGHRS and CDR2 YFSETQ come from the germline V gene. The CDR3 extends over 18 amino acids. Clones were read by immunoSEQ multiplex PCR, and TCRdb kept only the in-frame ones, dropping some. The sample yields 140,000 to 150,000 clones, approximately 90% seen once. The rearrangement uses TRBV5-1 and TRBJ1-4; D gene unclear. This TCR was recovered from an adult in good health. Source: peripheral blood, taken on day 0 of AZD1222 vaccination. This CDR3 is CASSLGLVGPGYGEKLFF. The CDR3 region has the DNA TGCGCCAGCAGCTTGGGGTTGGTGGGCCCCGGCTACGGGGAAAAACTGTTTTTT.